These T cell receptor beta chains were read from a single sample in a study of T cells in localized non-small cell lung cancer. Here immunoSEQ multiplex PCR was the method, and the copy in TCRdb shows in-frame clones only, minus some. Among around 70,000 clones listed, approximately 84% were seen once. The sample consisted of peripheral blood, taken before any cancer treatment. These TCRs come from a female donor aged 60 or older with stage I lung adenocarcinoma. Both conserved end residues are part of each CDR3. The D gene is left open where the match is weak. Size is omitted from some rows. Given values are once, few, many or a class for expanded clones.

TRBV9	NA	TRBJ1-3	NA	TGTGCCAGCAGCCCTACGGCCAGGGACCTCTCTGGAAACACCATATATTTT	CASSPTARDLSGNTIYF
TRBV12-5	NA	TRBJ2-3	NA	TGTGCTAGTGCCCCCAGGGGGGGTGAATTTTGGGATACGCAGTATTTT	CASAPRGGEFWDTQYF
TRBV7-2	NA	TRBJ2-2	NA	TGTGCCAGCAGCTTAGATGGCCATCGTGCCGGGGAGCTGTTTTTT	CASSLDGHRAGELFF
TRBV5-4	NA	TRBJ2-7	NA	TGTGCCAGCAGCTTCGGACCGACCTACGAGCAGTACTTC	CASSFGPTYEQYF
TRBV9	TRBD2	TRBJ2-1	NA	TGTGCCAGCAGCGTAGAGGGTAGCGGGAGTTACAATGAGCAGTTCTTC	CASSVEGSGSYNEQFF
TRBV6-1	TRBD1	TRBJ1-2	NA	TGTGCCAGCAGGACAGGGGGGACTAAAGGCGGCTACACCTTC	CASRTGGTKGGYTF
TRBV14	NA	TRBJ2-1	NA	TGTGCCAGCAGCCAAGCTAGCGGAGGAGGGGGCCTTTACAATGAGCAGTTCTTC	CASSQASGGGGLYNEQFF
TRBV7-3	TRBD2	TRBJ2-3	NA	TGTGCCAGCAGCGAAGGGTCTAGCGGGGGAGGTGATACGCAGTATTTT	CASSEGSSGGGDTQYF
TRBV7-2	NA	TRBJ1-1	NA	TGTGCCGCCAAGGGGGGGCGCATGATGACTGAAGCTTTCTTT	CAAKGGRMMTEAFF
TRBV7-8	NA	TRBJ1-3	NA	TGTGCCAGCAGCCCCCAAACGGGATCTGGAAACACCATATATTTT	CASSPQTGSGNTIYF
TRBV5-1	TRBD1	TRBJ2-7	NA	TGCGCCAGCAGCTTGACAGGGGGCATTTCCTACGAGCAGTACTTC	CASSLTGGISYEQYF
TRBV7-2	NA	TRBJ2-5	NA	TGTGCCAGCAGCTTAGACAGGGCCCAAGAGACCCAGTACTTC	CASSLDRAQETQYF
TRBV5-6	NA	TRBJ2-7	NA	TGTGCCAGCAGCTTGTTGCCAAAGCACTCGAGCTACGAGCAGTACTTC	CASSLLPKHSSYEQYF
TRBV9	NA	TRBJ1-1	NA	TGTGCCAGCAGCTCCGGAGTTGGCACTGCAGGGCTTTCTTTCTTT	CASSSGVGTAGLSFF
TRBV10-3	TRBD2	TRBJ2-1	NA	TGTGCCATCAGTGATCGGACTAGCGGGGGGGCCTACAATGAGCAGTTCTTC	CAISDRTSGGAYNEQFF
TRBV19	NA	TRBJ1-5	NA	TGTGCCAGTAGTATGGGGGCAGCGCTAGGGAATCAGCCCCAGCATTTT	CASSMGAALGNQPQHF
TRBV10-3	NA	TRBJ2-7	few	TGTGCCATCAGTGAGTCGGGGGAAACCTACGAGCAGTACTTC	CAISESGETYEQYF
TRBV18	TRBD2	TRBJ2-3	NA	TGTGCCAGCTCACGGGGACTAGCGGGAGACGTAGATACGCAGTATTTT	CASSRGLAGDVDTQYF
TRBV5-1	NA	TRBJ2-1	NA	TGCGCCAGCAGCTTTGAGACAGGCGTACCCTACAATGAGCAGTTCTTC	CASSFETGVPYNEQFF
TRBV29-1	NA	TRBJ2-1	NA	TGCAGCGTTGAATCGGGTCATGAGCAGTTCTTC	CSVESGHEQFF
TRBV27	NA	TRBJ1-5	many	TGTGCCAGCGGGCGGTTCGGCAATCAGCCCCAGCATTTT	CASGRFGNQPQHF
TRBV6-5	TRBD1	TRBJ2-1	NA	TGTGCCAGCAGGGCCACAGGGGGCAACTACAATGAGCAGTTCTTC	CASRATGGNYNEQFF
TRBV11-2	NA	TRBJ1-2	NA	TGTGCCAGCAGCTTAGCAGGGCAGAAGCTCTATGGCTACACCTTC	CASSLAGQKLYGYTF
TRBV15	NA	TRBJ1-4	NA	TGTGCCACCAGCAGTGTCTTGGGGAGTGAAAAACTGTTTTTT	CATSSVLGSEKLFF
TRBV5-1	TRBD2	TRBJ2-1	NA	TGCGCCAGCAGCGTTGTGGGACTAGCGGGAGTCAATGAGCAGTTCTTC	CASSVVGLAGVNEQFF
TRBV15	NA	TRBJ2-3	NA	TGTGCCACCAGCCCCATTGTATTCGACAGACCATCCACAGATACGCAGTATTTT	CATSPIVFDRPSTDTQYF
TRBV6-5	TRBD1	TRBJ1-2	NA	TGTGCCAGCAGTTTGGACAGGACTCCTGGATCCAGCTACACCTTC	CASSLDRTPGSSYTF
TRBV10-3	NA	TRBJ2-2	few	TGTGCCATCAGCCGGGCCCCGGGCGAAACCGGGGAGCTGTTTTTT	CAISRAPGETGELFF